The entry below describes one T cell receptor beta chain. These data belong to a study of cytomegalovirus exposure and HLA in healthy donors. The CDR3 length is 16 residues. J lost 0 bases, V lost 2 bases, and 5 bases had no gene match. Germline V lookup: CDR1 MNHNS, CDR2 SASEGT. It was with 60 Vbeta and 13 Jbeta primers that the PCR ran. This table comes from immunoSEQ multiplex PCR, and its TCRdb copy is limited to in-frame clones, with some not included. Counted here are 96,000 or so clones, approximately 75% occurring once; the ten biggest clones make up 2.5% to 3%. The V and J genes are TRBV6-1 and TRBJ2-5; 8 bases match TRBD1. The specimen sequenced was PBMCs. The TCR originated in a female donor in good health and CMV-seropositive. The CDR3 reads CASSEWAGGNQETQYF. The CDR3 DNA sequence: TGTGCCAGCAGTGAATGGGCAGGGGGCAACCAAGAGACCCAGTACTTC.